Shown below are 20 T cell receptor beta chains from a single sample sequenced in a study of T cell changes during pregnancy in multiple sclerosis. Clones were read by immunoSEQ multiplex PCR, and TCRdb kept only the in-frame ones, dropping some. The table has fewer than 40,000 clones, roughly 87% seen once. The input for sequencing was CD8+ T cells from peripheral blood mononuclear cells, taken in the second trimester of pregnancy. The receptors here all came from a female donor with multiple sclerosis, enrolled in a pregnancy study.

This sequence joins TRBV2 and TRBJ2-7, with a tentative D call TRBD1 (5 bases). The V end lost 1 base, the J end lost 6 bases, and 13 bases lay between the germline ends. Germline CDR1 reads SNHLY; CDR2 reads FYNNEI. This CDR3 comprises 14 residues. The CDR3, as DNA: TGTGCCAGCAGTGAAGGGGGCTACGGGCCCGAGCAGTACTTC. Residues: CASSEGGYGPEQYF.

The chain couples TRBV27 to TRBJ2-3; TRBD2 might be the D (6 bases). Looked up from germline, CDR1 is MNHEY and CDR2 is SMNVEV (reference sequence). The V gene lost 6 bases and the J gene lost 2 bases, with 9 bases spanning the gap. This CDR3 comprises 13 residues. The CDR3 sequence is CASRERATDTQYF. The DNA of the CDR3 is TGTGCCAGCAGAGAGCGGGCCACAGATACGCAGTATTTT.

This chain joins TRBV5-6 and TRBJ2-7, with a weak D call TRBD2 (7 bases). V dropped 10 bases and J dropped 7 bases, with 21 bases sitting between them. The CDR3 totals 13 residues. Germline V CDR1 and CDR2: SGHDT, YYEEEE. This chain's CDR3 is CAGGRGGAGEQYF. CDR3 DNA sequence: TGTGCCGGGGGAAGGGGGGGCGCGGGGGAGCAGTACTTC.

This chain joins TRBV9 and TRBJ2-2; 7 nucleotides match TRBD2. Germline CDR1 reads SGDLS; CDR2 reads YYNGEE. V lost 4 bases, J lost 5 bases, and 8 bases stayed unmatched. The CDR3 runs to 15 residues. The CDR3 bases are TGTGCCAGCAGCCCGACGCTGGGAGGGACCGGGGAGCTGTTTTTT. Translating it yields CASSPTLGGTGELFF.

CDR3 nucleotide sequence: TGTGCCAGCAGTGAAGCGCGGGGACTAGCGGGAGGGCACTACGAGCAGTACTTC. Residues: CASSEARGLAGGHYEQYF. V is TRBV6-1 and J is TRBJ2-7; 16 nucleotides agree with TRBD2. Trimming at V came to 0 bases and at J to 3 bases, leaving 5 bases not matched to a gene. The CDR3 is 18 residues long. Germline V CDR1 and CDR2: MNHNS, SASEGT.

This rearrangement joins TRBV9 to TRBJ2-1, with 8 bases aligning to TRBD2. The CDR3 is 16 amino acids. With 3 bases clipped from V and 7 bases from J, the junction kept 12 bases outside the gene matches. Per germline, CDR1 SGDLS and CDR2 YYNGEE. The CDR3 nucleotides read TGTGCCAGCAGCGGAACGGGACTAGGATTGAGGAATGAGCAGTTCTTC. This sequence encodes CASSGTGLGLRNEQFF.

This clone was observed a handful of times. The chain couples TRBV30 to TRBJ2-3; 7 nucleotides align to TRBD2. Germline V gene sequence: CDR1 GTSNPN, CDR2 SVGIG (reference sequence). This CDR3 is built from 21 residues. J lost 0 bases, V lost 2 bases, and 23 bases had no gene match. CDR3 sequence: CAWSTNAPLAEITYSTDTQYF. DNA for the CDR3: TGTGCCTGGAGTACAAATGCCCCGCTAGCGGAGATCACGTATAGCACAGATACGCAGTATTTT.

The rearrangement joins TRBV5-1 to TRBJ2-1; 12 bases align to TRBD2. The germline gives CDR1 SGHRS, CDR2 YFSETQ. This CDR3 contains 16 residues. Trimming removed 4 bases from V and 6 bases from J; junction bases left unmatched: 8. The chain's CDR3 is CASSPELAGGRNEQFF. In DNA form, the CDR3 reads TGCGCCAGCAGCCCCGAACTAGCGGGAGGTCGCAATGAGCAGTTCTTC.

The V and J genes are TRBV4-1 and TRBJ2-1; 12 bases map to TRBD2. The germline V gene encodes CDR1 MGHRA and CDR2 YSYEKL. The CDR3 has 16 amino acids. Losses at the gene ends were 5 bases for V and 8 bases for J; bases not matched to a gene: 10. DNA of the CDR3: TGCGCCAGCAGCAACCCTAGCGGGGGGGACTTGGATGAGCAGTTCTTC. Its translation is CASSNPSGGDLDEQFF.

The chain carries TRBV2 and TRBJ2-7; possible D gene TRBD1, 5 bases. Trimming removed 11 bases from V and 0 bases from J, with 11 bases in between. The germline V gene has CDR1 SNHLY and CDR2 FYNNEI. This CDR3 spans 12 amino acids. CDR3 amino acids: CALQEISYEQYF. The CDR3 coding sequence is TGTGCCTTACAGGAGATCTCCTACGAGCAGTACTTC. The full variable domain, with the rest looked up from reference TRBV2 and TRBJ2-7, is EPEVTQTPSHQVTQMGQEVILRCVPISNHLYFYWYRQILGQKVEFLVSFYNNEISEKSEIFDDQFSVERPDGSNFTLKIRSTKLEDSAMYFCALQEISYEQYFGPGTRLTVT.

The rearrangement uses TRBV5-4 and TRBJ1-2; no clear D. This CDR3 comprises 14 residues. V shed 4 bases and J shed 0 bases, with 10 bases lying between them. In germline, CDR1 is SGHNT, CDR2 YYREEE (reference sequence). CDR3 residues: CASSAGSTNYGYTF. The CDR3 DNA follows: TGTGCCAGCAGCGCCGGGTCCACTAACTATGGCTACACCTTC.

V is TRBV5-1 and J is TRBJ2-5, with 9 bases fitting TRBD1. V was pared by 4 bases and J by 6 bases, with 10 bases of the junction left unmatched. The CDR3 runs to 15 residues. Per the germline V gene, CDR1 is SGHRS and CDR2 is YFSETQ. CDR3 sequence: CASSMGTGPIKTQYF. CDR3 bases: TGCGCCAGCAGCATGGGGACAGGGCCTATTAAGACCCAGTACTTC.

The chain couples TRBV5-5 to TRBJ2-1; a weak D match, TRBD1 (6 bases). The CDR3 has 12 amino acids. V was trimmed by 9 bases and J by 6 bases, leaving 13 bases between them. CDR1 is SGHKS, CDR2 YYEKEE, per germline (reference sequence). CDR3 in DNA: TGTGCCACCCATAACAGGGTCAATGAGCAGTTCTTC. This encodes CATHNRVNEQFF. The variable domain in full, with the rest retrieved from reference TRBV5-5 and TRBJ2-1, is DAGVTQSPTHLIKTRGQQVTLRCSPISGHKSVSWYQQVLGQGPQFIFQYYEKEERGRGNFPDRFSARQFPNYSSELNVNALLLGDSALYLCATHNRVNEQFFGPGTRLTVL.

The chain links TRBV9 to TRBJ2-5, with 7 bases lining up with TRBD2. CDR1 and CDR2 (germline): SGDLS, YYNGEE. Trimming removed 3 bases from V and 2 bases from J; junction bases left unmatched: 7. The CDR3 is 15 amino acids. The CDR3 region is CASSASGSPQETQYF. The CDR3 DNA follows: TGTGCCAGCAGCGCTAGCGGAAGCCCGCAAGAGACCCAGTACTTC.

The chain links TRBV29-1 to TRBJ2-7; D might be TRBD1 (6 bases). Germline values: CDR1 SQVTM, CDR2 ANQGSEA. V was trimmed by 4 bases and J by 2 bases, leaving 12 bases between them. The CDR3 totals 13 residues. CDR3 DNA sequence: TGCAGCGTTGTTAGGACAGACACCTACGAGCAGTACTTC. This sequence encodes CSVVRTDTYEQYF.

V is TRBV27 and J is TRBJ1-1; TRBD1 agrees at 11 bases. The CDR3 extends over 13 amino acids. V was pared by 9 bases and J by 5 bases, with 5 bases of the junction left unmatched. In germline, CDR1 is MNHEY, CDR2 SMNVEV (reference sequence). This CDR3 is CASRTGGWTEAFF. The CDR3 DNA reads TGTGCCAGTAGGACAGGGGGCTGGACTGAAGCTTTCTTT.

The chain couples TRBV11-2 to TRBJ1-1; tentative D call: TRBD1 (5 bases). The CDR3 sequence is 13 residues long. Per germline, CDR1 SGHAT and CDR2 FQNNGV. Trimming removed 5 bases from V and 7 bases from J, with 14 bases in between. The CDR3 spells CASSQRARGEAFF. The CDR3 region has the DNA TGTGCCAGCAGCCAAAGAGCAAGGGGTGAAGCTTTCTTT. Full variable domain (missing parts from reference TRBV11-2 and TRBJ1-1): EAGVAQSPRYKIIEKRQSVAFWCNPISGHATLYWYQQILGQGPKLLIQFQNNGVVDDSQLPKDRFSAERLKGVDSTLKIQPAKLEDSAVYLCASSQRARGEAFFGQGTRLTVV.

The V call is TRBV6-1, the J call TRBJ1-5; a weak D match, TRBD1 (5 bases). The CDR3 is 16 amino acids. V shed 4 bases and J shed 0 bases, with 13 bases lying between them. Germline CDR1 MNHNS, CDR2 SASEGT. CDR3: CASSVTESYSNQPQHF. In DNA, the CDR3 is TGTGCCAGCAGTGTGACAGAATCCTATAGCAATCAGCCCCAGCATTTT.

This chain connects TRBV7-8 to TRBJ2-5, with D possibly TRBD2 on 6 matching bases. The CDR3 runs 15 residues. Looked up from germline, CDR1 is SGHVS and CDR2 is FQNEAQ. Deletions cut 5 bases from V and 12 bases from J, with 25 bases between. CDR3 sequence: CASSRNPGLLPEEYF. The CDR3 DNA sequence: TGTGCCAGCAGCCGAAACCCGGGACTCCTACCCGAGGAGTACTTC.

This chain uses TRBV7-6 with TRBJ2-1, with 9 positions matching TRBD1. J was trimmed by 5 bases and V by 4 bases; bases with no gene match: 6. Germline CDR1 and CDR2: SGHVS and FNYEAQ. The length of the CDR3 is 15 residues. CDR3 residues: CASSSRQGVNNEQFF. The DNA of the CDR3 is TGTGCCAGCAGCTCGCGACAGGGGGTTAACAATGAGCAGTTCTTC.